These 20 T cell receptor beta chains originate from one sample sequenced in a study of CD8+ T cells in alopecia areata. In each case, RNA was isolated and then reverse transcribed into cDNA as the sequencing template. Profiling relied on immunoSEQ multiplex PCR, and the TCRdb table lists in-frame clones only, not all of them. The sample lists about 190,000 clones, under 80% occurring once. Treatment: oral pan-JAK inhibitor, 5-10 mg twice daily. Sequencing was performed on CD4+ T cells sorted from blood, taken between weeks 49 and 50, from a patient treated with tofacitinib. Source of these receptors: a human donor with alopecia areata.

The chain uses TRBV6-5 and TRBJ1-2, with a tentative D call TRBD1 (6 bases). Trimming removed 6 bases from V and 5 bases from J, with 16 bases in between. The CDR3 contains 14 residues. CDR1 MNHEY and CDR2 SVGAGI come from the germline V gene. The CDR3 is CASSRWTAQYGYTF. The CDR3 region has the DNA TGTGCCAGCAGCCGATGGACAGCCCAGTATGGCTACACCTTC.

The rearrangement links TRBV30 to TRBJ2-6; D is uncertain. CDR1 is GTSNPN, CDR2 SVGIG, per germline (reference sequence). V lost 3 bases to trimming and J lost 0 bases, with 12 bases between them. The CDR3 is 16 amino acids. The CDR3: CAWRTPTPSGANVLTF. The CDR3 DNA is TGTGCCTGGAGAACACCTACGCCCTCTGGGGCCAACGTCCTGACTTTC.

This clone was counted many times. V is TRBV10-3 and J is TRBJ1-5; D gene ambiguous. The CDR3 loop spans 13 amino acids. V lost 6 bases and J lost 7, with 13 bases in between. Germline lookup yields CDR1 ENHRY and CDR2 SYGVKD. The CDR3 is CAIRAATTQPQHF. The CDR3 DNA sequence: TGTGCCATCAGAGCAGCAACCACACAGCCCCAGCATTTT.

The chain has TRBV9 and TRBJ2-1; D not certain. From germline, CDR1 is SGDLS and CDR2 YYNGEE. Trimming removed 4 bases at V and 5 bases at J, with 13 bases between. The CDR3 spans 14 residues. DNA for the CDR3: TGTGCCAGCAGCAACCTCCAAGGCCACAATGAGCAGTTCTTC. This sequence encodes CASSNLQGHNEQFF.

As to this clone: A far larger clone is only one base removed, so a read error is likely. The rearrangement joins TRBV7-2 to TRBJ2-7; D not certain. V gave up 3 bases and J gave up 2 bases, with 14 bases separating them. The CDR3 spans 15 residues. Germline CDR1 is SGHTA and CDR2 is FQGNSA. The CDR3 protein is CASSFDEGITYEQYF. The CDR3 DNA reads TGTGCCAGCAGCTTTGATGAAGGGATCACCTACGAGCAGTACTTC.

J is TRBJ1-5 and V is TRBV2, with D perhaps TRBD1 (6 bases). The V gene lost 1 base and the J gene lost 2 bases, with 6 bases spanning the gap. The CDR3 extends over 14 amino acids. Germline V gives CDR1 SNHLY, CDR2 FYNNEI. The CDR3 DNA follows: TGTGCCAGCAGTGAAGGGACAGGCAATCAGCCCCAGCATTTT. Its translation is CASSEGTGNQPQHF.

The V gene is TRBV29-1, the J gene TRBJ2-5; D is possibly TRBD1 (7 bases). The CDR3 covers 11 residues. Germline V gives CDR1 SQVTM, CDR2 ANQGSEA. Trimming stripped 7 bases from V and 8 bases from J, with 14 bases between. This chain's CDR3 is CSARQGGTQYF. CDR3 DNA sequence: TGCAGCGCCCGACAGGGAGGTACCCAGTACTTC.

The chain is built from TRBV29-1 and TRBJ2-3; possible D gene TRBD1, 5 bases. The ends were cut back, 7 bases at V and 4 bases at J, with 15 bases in the middle. The germline CDR1 and CDR2 sequences are SQVTM and ANQGSEA. This CDR3 spans 13 amino acids. The CDR3 sequence is CSAIRQGADTQYF. The CDR3 DNA follows: TGCAGCGCCATCCGGCAGGGCGCAGATACGCAGTATTTT.

J is TRBJ2-5 and V is TRBV6-5; D ambiguous. Germline assignment: CDR1 MNHEY and CDR2 SVGAGI. V lost 3 bases and J 1 base, leaving 3 bases between the germline ends. The CDR3 sequence is 12 residues long. CDR3 bases: TGTGCCAGCAGTTATGGCCAAGAGACCCAGTACTTC. It encodes CASSYGQETQYF.

This sequence joins TRBV25-1 and TRBJ1-5; 7 bases are a match to TRBD1. After removal of 1 base from V and 5 bases from J, the junction contained 8 bases not matched to a gene. This CDR3 has 16 amino acids. Germline assignment: CDR1 MGHDK and CDR2 SYGVNS. The CDR3 spells CASSEWGQGGDQPQHF. CDR3 nucleotides: TGTGCCAGCAGTGAATGGGGGCAGGGGGGGGATCAGCCCCAGCATTTT.

V usage is TRBV7-2 and J usage is TRBJ1-1, with D unresolved. V was cut by 2 bases and J by 4 bases, with 11 bases left in between. CDR3 length equals 14 residues. Germline assignment: CDR1 SGHTA and CDR2 FQGNSA. DNA for the CDR3: TGTGCCAGCAGCTTAAGGACGGCAGTCACTGAAGCTTTCTTT. As protein: CASSLRTAVTEAFF.

The rearrangement joins TRBV6-4 to TRBJ2-1, with a tentative D call TRBD1 (5 bases). Germline assignment: CDR1 MRHNA and CDR2 SNTAGT. This CDR3 comprises 14 residues. Trimming pared 2 bases from V and 10 bases from J, leaving 15 bases between. CDR3 region: CASSDLQGAREQFF. DNA for the CDR3: TGTGCCAGCAGTGACCTCCAAGGGGCGCGGGAGCAGTTCTTC.

This clone was seen a few times. The chain's CDR3 is CAISAGGQAYGYTF. The CDR3 DNA reads as TGTGCCATCAGTGCCGGGGGCCAGGCCTATGGCTACACCTTC. The chain is built from TRBV10-3 and TRBJ1-2, with TRBD1 as a possible D gene (6 bases). The ends were cut back, 4 bases at V and 4 bases at J, with 13 bases in the middle. The CDR3 is 14 amino acids. Germline V gives CDR1 ENHRY, CDR2 SYGVKD.

The chain recombines TRBV5-6 with TRBJ2-7; TRBD1 aligns across 10 bases. V shed 4 bases, J shed 4 bases, and the junction held 5 bases outside the gene matches. The CDR3 consists of 14 residues. Germline values: CDR1 SGHDT, CDR2 YYEEEE. The CDR3 sequence is CASSETGGWYEQYF. The CDR3 DNA sequence: TGTGCCAGCAGCGAGACAGGGGGCTGGTACGAGCAGTACTTC.

The chain couples TRBV2 to TRBJ1-1; no clear D. CDR3 length: 11 residues. Per the germline V gene, CDR1 is SNHLY and CDR2 is FYNNEI. Trimming stripped 5 bases from V and 1 base from J, with 2 bases between. The CDR3 nucleotides are TGTGCCAGCAGTTGGAACACTGAAGCTTTCTTT. Its protein is CASSWNTEAFF.

V gene TRBV9 combines with J gene TRBJ1-2; D remains ambiguous. Trimming stripped 4 bases from V and 3 bases from J, with 13 bases between. This CDR3 is 14 amino acids long. Germline CDR1 is SGDLS and CDR2 is YYNGEE. The CDR3 here is CASSPRVTDYGYTF. The CDR3 DNA reads TGTGCCAGCAGCCCCCGGGTGACTGACTATGGCTACACCTTC.

This clone was seen only a few times. The chain employs TRBV7-9 and TRBJ2-4; a possible D gene is TRBD1 (6 bases). CDR1 SEHNR and CDR2 FQNEAQ come from the germline V gene (reference sequence). V was cut by 5 bases and J by 1 base, with 24 bases left in between. This CDR3 contains 19 residues. The CDR3 bases are TGTGCCAGCAGCCGTGCGTCCGGGACCCATGACAGGGCCAAAAACATTCAGTACTTC. As protein: CASSRASGTHDRAKNIQYF.

The J gene is TRBJ1-2, the V gene TRBV6-1; no clear D gene. Germline loops: CDR1 MNHNS, CDR2 SASEGT. The CDR3 runs 14 residues. The V end was cut by 0 bases, the J end by 5 bases, with 10 bases between. As DNA, the CDR3 is TGTGCCAGCAGTGAAGCGGAACCAAAGTATGGCTACACCTTC. Its protein is CASSEAEPKYGYTF.

This clone showed up just a few times. The chain recombines TRBV6-5 with TRBJ2-5; either TRBD1 or TRBD2 may supply D (5 bases each). V gave up 0 bases and J gave up 3 bases, with 11 bases separating them. CDR1 and CDR2 from the germline V gene are MNHEY and SVGAGI. The CDR3 is made up of 15 amino acids. DNA for the CDR3: TGTGCCAGCAGTTACTCGTTCGGGGCTAAAGAGACCCAGTACTTC. Protein product: CASSYSFGAKETQYF.

This chain connects TRBV9 to TRBJ1-1; no reliable D call. The CDR3 contains 14 residues. CDR1 SGDLS and CDR2 YYNGEE come from the germline V gene. V was pared by 0 bases and J by 0 bases, with 6 bases between. CDR3 amino acids: CASSVDPVNTEAFF. CDR3 nucleotides: TGTGCCAGCAGCGTAGACCCGGTGAACACTGAAGCTTTCTTT.